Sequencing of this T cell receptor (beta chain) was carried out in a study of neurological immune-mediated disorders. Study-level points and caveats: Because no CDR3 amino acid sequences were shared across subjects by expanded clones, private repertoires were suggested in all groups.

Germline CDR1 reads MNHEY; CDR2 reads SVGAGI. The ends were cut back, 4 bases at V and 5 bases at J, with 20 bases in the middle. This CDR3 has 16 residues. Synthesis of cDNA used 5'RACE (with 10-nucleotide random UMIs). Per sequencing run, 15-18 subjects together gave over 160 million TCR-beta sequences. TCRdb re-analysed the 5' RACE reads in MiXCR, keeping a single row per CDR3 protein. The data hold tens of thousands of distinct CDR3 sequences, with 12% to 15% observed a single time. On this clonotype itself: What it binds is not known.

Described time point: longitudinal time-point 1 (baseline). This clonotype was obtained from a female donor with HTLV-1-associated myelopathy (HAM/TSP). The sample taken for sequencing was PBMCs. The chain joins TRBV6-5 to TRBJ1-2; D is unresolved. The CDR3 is CASSFSRGQVLYGYTF. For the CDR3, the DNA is TGTGCCAGCAGTTTCTCCCGAGGGCAGGTACTTTATGGCTACACCTTC.